Sequencing of this T cell receptor beta chain was carried out in a study of T cell responses to AZD1222 COVID-19 vaccine. TCRdb's table, derived via immunoSEQ multiplex PCR, lists solely in-frame clones and lacks some. The data contain 80,000 to 90,000 clones, just over 90% of them singletons. Whole-study findings and limits: Increases in Spike-specific TCR breadth and depth were seen after two AZD1222 doses. Repertoire samples came only from after the peak T cell response. The sample set comprised mostly white British donors with more females, and clonal diversity was possibly underestimated.

Per germline, CDR1 SGHTA and CDR2 FQGNSA. V was pared by 5 bases and J by 8 bases, with 12 bases between. The CDR3 is made up of 12 amino acids. About this clone: What it binds is not known.

The clonotype was recovered from an adult in good health. V is TRBV7-2 and J is TRBJ1-2; D not certain. Specimen: peripheral blood, collected on day 0 of AZD1222 vaccination. CDR3 in DNA: TGTGCCAGCAGCCAAGCCGCTCTGGGCTACACCTTC. Amino acids: CASSQAALGYTF.